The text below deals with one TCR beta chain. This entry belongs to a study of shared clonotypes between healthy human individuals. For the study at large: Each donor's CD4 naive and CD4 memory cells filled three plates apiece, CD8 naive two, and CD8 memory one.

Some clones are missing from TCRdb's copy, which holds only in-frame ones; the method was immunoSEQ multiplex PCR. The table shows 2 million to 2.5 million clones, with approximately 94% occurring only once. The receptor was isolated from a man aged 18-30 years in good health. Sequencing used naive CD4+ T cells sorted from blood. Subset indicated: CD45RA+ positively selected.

The CDR3 here is CASSDSGGAGQPQHF. DNA of the CDR3: TGTGCCAGTAGTGATTCAGGGGGCGCAGGTCAGCCCCAGCATTTT. The chain is built from TRBV19 and TRBJ1-5; 8 bases are a match to TRBD1. The germline gives CDR1 LNHDA, CDR2 SQIVND (reference sequence). CDR3 size: 15 residues. The ends lost 5 bases at V and 6 bases at J; junction bases unmatched: 9.